The 8 T cell receptor beta chains in this list originate from one sample, sequenced in a study of lymphopenia after photon versus proton radiotherapy. This table comes from immunoSEQ multiplex PCR, and its TCRdb copy is limited to in-frame clones, with some not included. Of some 25,000 clones detected, 90% appear once; the ten largest clones hold 0.65% to 0.9%. Sequences were derived from peripheral blood, sampled from a patient treated with photon-based radiotherapy. The origin of the receptors is a woman aged 45-59 years with cholangiocarcinoma.

Only a few counts were recorded for this clone. The J gene is TRBJ1-2, the V gene TRBV10-2; a possible D gene is TRBD1 (6 bases). The CDR3 spans 15 residues. The V end lost 3 bases, the J end lost 4 bases, and 15 bases lay between the germline ends. The germline gives CDR1 WSHSY, CDR2 SAAADI. As DNA, the CDR3 is TGCGCCAGCAGTGACTATGAGGAGGGGGGCTATGGCTACACCTTC. Translated: CASSDYEEGGYGYTF.

The V and J genes are TRBV19 and TRBJ1-5; weak D call: TRBD1 (6 bases). V dropped 0 bases and J dropped 4 bases, with 7 bases sitting between them. Per the germline V gene, CDR1 is LNHDA and CDR2 is SQIVND (reference sequence). The CDR3 covers 14 residues. The CDR3 reads CASSIDRGNQPQHF. The CDR3 bases are TGTGCCAGTAGTATAGACAGGGGTAATCAGCCCCAGCATTTT.

The chain couples TRBV7-9 to TRBJ2-2; maybe TRBD1 (6 bases). Germline values: CDR1 SEHNR, CDR2 FQNEAQ (reference sequence). There are 14 residues in the CDR3. V lost 5 bases and J 5 bases, leaving 12 bases between the germline ends. As DNA, the CDR3 is TGTGCCAGCAGCCTCAACAGGGAGACCGGGGAGCTGTTTTTT. This translates into CASSLNRETGELFF.

This chain joins TRBV20-1 and TRBJ1-1; D is ambiguous. Germline V gene data show CDR1 as DFQATT and CDR2 as SNEGSKA (reference sequence). CDR3 length: 11 amino acids. V was shortened by 1 base and J by 5 bases, with 5 bases between the two germline ends. Written as DNA, the CDR3 is TGCAGTGCTAGAGGTCGAACTGAAGCTTTCTTT. This codes for CSARGRTEAFF.

V gene TRBV6-1 combines with J gene TRBJ2-7, with 7 bases that match TRBD1. Trimming removed 7 bases from V and 6 bases from J; junction bases left unmatched: 9. The CDR3 has 13 residues. Germline CDR1 and CDR2: MNHNS and SASEGT. The CDR3 loop reads CASNGQDKREQYF. The CDR3 DNA follows: TGTGCCAGCAACGGACAGGACAAGCGCGAGCAGTACTTC.

The chain is built from TRBV7-2 and TRBJ1-2; maybe TRBD1 (5 bases). V lost 4 bases and J 0 bases, leaving 9 bases between the germline ends. The CDR3 totals 14 residues. The germline V gene encodes CDR1 SGHTA and CDR2 FQGNSA. The chain's CDR3 is CASSSGFTNYGYTF. The CDR3 region has the DNA TGTGCCAGCAGCTCAGGGTTTACTAACTATGGCTACACCTTC.

V gene TRBV19 combines with J gene TRBJ2-4; 7 positions agree with TRBD2. In germline, CDR1 is LNHDA, CDR2 SQIVND (reference sequence). V trimming: 2 bases; J trimming: 6 bases; junction bases outside the gene matches: 7. The CDR3 loop spans 15 amino acids. The CDR3 nucleotides read TGTGCCAGTAGTATATGGGGGGGAAGCAGAAACATTCAGTACTTC. Its protein is CASSIWGGSRNIQYF.

The V call is TRBV10-3, the J call TRBJ2-7, with no clear D. Germline V CDR1 and CDR2: ENHRY, SYGVKD. Between the trimmed V and J ends, which lost 6 bases and 5 bases, there was a span of 14 bases. This CDR3 spans 13 amino acids. The CDR3 loop reads CAISPEPSHEQYF. CDR3 nucleotide sequence: TGTGCCATCAGCCCCGAGCCGTCGCACGAGCAGTACTTC.